The subject of this entry is one T cell receptor (beta chain). At the DNA level, this CDR3 is encoded by other sequences in the same sample as well. In the original analysis: The assay estimated nucleated cells by amplifying reference gene primers. Profiling relied on immunoSEQ multiplex PCR, and the TCRdb table lists in-frame clones only, not all of them. Clone size and the V and J calls come from that table; the DNA yielded D and trimming. The data show some 150,000 clones, roughly 85% seen once. This CDR3 spans 15 amino acids. V was shortened by 4 bases and J by 0 bases, with 11 bases between the two germline ends. Per the germline V gene, CDR1 is ENHRY and CDR2 is SYGVKD. This specimen belongs to a study of blood T cell repertoires in COVID-19. Across the whole study: COVID-19 samples from acute and convalescent phases originated in the United States, Italy and Spain. PBMCs, B-cell-depleted T cells, or T cells provided the cDNA or gDNA that made up the material.

The source of this sequence is a man between 70 and 80 years old with acute or convalescent COVID-19. The chain links TRBV10-3 to TRBJ2-3; weak D call: TRBD2 (5 bases). The sequenced material came from peripheral blood. CDR3 bases: TGTGCCATCAGTGGCCGCGGGTTTAGCACAGATACGCAGTATTTT. Translated, it gives CAISGRGFSTDTQYF.